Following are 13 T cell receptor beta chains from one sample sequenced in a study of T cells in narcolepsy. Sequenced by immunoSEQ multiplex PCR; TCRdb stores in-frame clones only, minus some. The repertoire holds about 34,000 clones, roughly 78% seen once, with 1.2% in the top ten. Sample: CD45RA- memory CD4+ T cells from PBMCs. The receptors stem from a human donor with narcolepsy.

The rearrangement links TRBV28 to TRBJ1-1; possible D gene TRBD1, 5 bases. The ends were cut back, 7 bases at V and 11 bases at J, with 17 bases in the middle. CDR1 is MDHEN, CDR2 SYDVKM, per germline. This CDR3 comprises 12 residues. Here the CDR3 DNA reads TGTGCCAGCACCTCCAGGCCGGGGGGGGCTTTCTTT. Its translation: CASTSRPGGAFF.

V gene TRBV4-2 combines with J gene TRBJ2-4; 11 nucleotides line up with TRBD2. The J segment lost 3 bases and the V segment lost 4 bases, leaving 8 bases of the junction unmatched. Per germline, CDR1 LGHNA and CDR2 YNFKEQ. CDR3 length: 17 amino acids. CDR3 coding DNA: TGTGCCAGCAGCCGCTCTACTAGCGGGAGACACAAAAACATTCAGTACTTC. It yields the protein CASSRSTSGRHKNIQYF.

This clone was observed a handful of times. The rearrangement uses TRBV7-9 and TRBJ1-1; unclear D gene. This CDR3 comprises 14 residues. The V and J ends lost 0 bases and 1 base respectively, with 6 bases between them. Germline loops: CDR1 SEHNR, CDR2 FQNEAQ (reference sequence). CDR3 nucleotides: TGTGCCAGCAGCTTAGCACAGTCGAACACTGAAGCTTTCTTT. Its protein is CASSLAQSNTEAFF.

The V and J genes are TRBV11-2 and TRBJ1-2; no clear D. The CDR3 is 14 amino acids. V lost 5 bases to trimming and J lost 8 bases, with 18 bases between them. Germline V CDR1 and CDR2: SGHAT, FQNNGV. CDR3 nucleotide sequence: TGTGCCAGCAGCCCCGCCGGGTCTATTGGGGGCTACACCTTC. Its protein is CASSPAGSIGGYTF. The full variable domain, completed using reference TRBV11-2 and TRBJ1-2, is EAGVAQSPRYKIIEKRQSVAFWCNPISGHATLYWYQQILGQGPKLLIQFQNNGVVDDSQLPKDRFSAERLKGVDSTLKIQPAKLEDSAVYLCASSPAGSIGGYTFGSGTRLTVV.

The CDR3 reads CASSGTSNTEAFF. As DNA, the CDR3 is TGTGCCAGCAGTGGGACATCGAACACTGAAGCTTTCTTT. V gene TRBV2 combines with J gene TRBJ1-1, with D perhaps matching TRBD1 (5 bases). Trimming stripped 4 bases from V and 1 base from J, with 7 bases between. This CDR3 has 13 residues. CDR1 SNHLY and CDR2 FYNNEI come from the germline V gene.

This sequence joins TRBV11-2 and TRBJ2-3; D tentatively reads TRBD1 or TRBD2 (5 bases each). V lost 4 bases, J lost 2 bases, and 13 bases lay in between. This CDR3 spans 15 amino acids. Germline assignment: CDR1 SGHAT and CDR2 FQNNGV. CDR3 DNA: TGTGCCAGCAGCTCGAGGGGCCAGCACACAGATACGCAGTATTTT. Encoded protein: CASSSRGQHTDTQYF. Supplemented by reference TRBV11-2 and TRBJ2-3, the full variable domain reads EAGVAQSPRYKIIEKRQSVAFWCNPISGHATLYWYQQILGQGPKLLIQFQNNGVVDDSQLPKDRFSAERLKGVDSTLKIQPAKLEDSAVYLCASSSRGQHTDTQYFGPGTRLTVL.

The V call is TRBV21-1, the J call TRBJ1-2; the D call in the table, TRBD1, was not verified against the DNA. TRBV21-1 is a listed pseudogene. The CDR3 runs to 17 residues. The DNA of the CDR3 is TGTGCCAGCAGCAAAGAAGGAACAGGGACACCATTACCTGGCTACACCTTC. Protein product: CASSKEGTGTPLPGYTF.

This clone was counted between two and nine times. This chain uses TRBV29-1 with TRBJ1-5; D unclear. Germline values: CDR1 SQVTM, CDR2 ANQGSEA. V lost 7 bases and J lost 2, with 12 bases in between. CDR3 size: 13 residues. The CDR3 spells CSAAADGNQPQHF. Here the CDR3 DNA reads TGCAGCGCCGCCGCGGACGGCAATCAGCCCCAGCATTTT.

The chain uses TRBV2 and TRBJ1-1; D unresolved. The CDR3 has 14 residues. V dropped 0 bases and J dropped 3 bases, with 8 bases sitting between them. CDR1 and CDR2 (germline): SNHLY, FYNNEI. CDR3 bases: TGTGCCAGCAGTGAAGCGCTGTACTACACTGAAGCTTTCTTT. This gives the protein CASSEALYYTEAFF.

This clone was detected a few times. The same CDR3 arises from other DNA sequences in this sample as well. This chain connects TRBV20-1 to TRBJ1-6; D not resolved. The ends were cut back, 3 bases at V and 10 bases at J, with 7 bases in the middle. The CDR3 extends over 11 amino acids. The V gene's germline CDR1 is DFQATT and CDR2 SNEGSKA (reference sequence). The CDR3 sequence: CSASSGSPLHF. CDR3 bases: TGCAGTGCTAGTTCTGGGTCACCCCTCCACTTT.

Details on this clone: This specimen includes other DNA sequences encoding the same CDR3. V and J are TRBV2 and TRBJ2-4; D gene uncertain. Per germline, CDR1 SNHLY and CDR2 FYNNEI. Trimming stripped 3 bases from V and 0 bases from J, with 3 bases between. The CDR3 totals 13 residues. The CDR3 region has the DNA TGTGCCAGCAGTGAGTCAGCCAAAAACATTCAGTACTTC. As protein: CASSESAKNIQYF.

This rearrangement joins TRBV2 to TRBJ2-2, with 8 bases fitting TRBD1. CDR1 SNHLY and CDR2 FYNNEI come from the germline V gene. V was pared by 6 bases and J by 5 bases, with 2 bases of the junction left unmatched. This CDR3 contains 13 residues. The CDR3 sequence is CASSRTGTGELFF. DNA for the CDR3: TGTGCCAGCAGCCGGACAGGGACCGGGGAGCTGTTTTTT.

CDR3 DNA: TGTGCCAGCAGCCGGCCGGGACAGGGGGCCATCTACGAGCAGTACTTC. As protein: CASSRPGQGAIYEQYF. This sequence joins TRBV5-4 and TRBJ2-7, with TRBD1 matching over 12 bases. The CDR3 covers 16 residues. The germline V gene has CDR1 SGHNT and CDR2 YYREEE (reference sequence). The ends lost 4 bases at V and 3 bases at J; junction bases unmatched: 8.